Below are 17 T cell receptor beta chains sequenced from a single sample in a study of blood T cell repertoires in COVID-19. Some clones are missing from TCRdb's copy, which holds only in-frame ones; the method was immunoSEQ multiplex PCR. The repertoire consists of around 200,000 clones, with roughly nine tenths occurring once and the leading ten covering about 2.2%. The sequencing input was peripheral blood. The receptors derive from a woman aged 45-60 years with acute or convalescent COVID-19.

V and J are TRBV3-1 (or the pseudogene TRBV3-2) and TRBJ1-1; 10 bases map to TRBD1. The CDR3 is 17 residues long. The V and J ends lost 4 bases and 4 bases, in that order; junction bases with no gene match: 12. Germline loops: CDR1 LGHDT, CDR2 YNNKEL (reference sequence). The DNA of the CDR3 is TGTGCCAGCAGCCCCCGGGACAGGGGAGGATTGGGCACTGAAGCTTTCTTT. Encoded protein: CASSPRDRGGLGTEAFF.

V and J are TRBV15 and TRBJ2-5, with 9 bases identical to TRBD2. CDR3 length: 16 amino acids. V gave up 1 base and J gave up 4 bases; unmatched junction bases: 7. CDR1 is LNHNV and CDR2 is YYDKDF in the germline V gene (reference sequence). The CDR3, as DNA: TGTGCCACCAGCAGAGGGGGCGGGAGGGGGAGAGAGACCCAGTACTTC. As protein: CATSRGGGRGRETQYF.

The chain links TRBV29-1 to TRBJ1-2; TRBD1 matches at 7 bases. J was trimmed by 4 bases and V by 7 bases; bases with no gene match: 9. Looked up from germline, CDR1 is SQVTM and CDR2 is ANQGSEA. The CDR3 is made up of 13 amino acids. The CDR3 DNA reads TGCAGCGCCCGGGACAGCCTTTTCTATGGCTACACCTTC. It yields the protein CSARDSLFYGYTF.

The chain joins TRBV5-1 to TRBJ2-2; 9 nucleotides match TRBD1. The germline V gene encodes CDR1 SGHRS and CDR2 YFSETQ. The CDR3 is 16 residues long. Trimming removed 4 bases from V and 5 bases from J; junction bases left unmatched: 9. The CDR3 reads CASSLRDREGTGELFF. CDR3 coding DNA: TGCGCCAGCAGCCTACGGGACAGGGAAGGTACCGGGGAGCTGTTTTTT.

This chain connects TRBV5-5 to TRBJ2-5; TRBD2 matches 13 bases. CDR3 length: 17 residues. Germline-derived CDR1 and CDR2 are SGHKS and YYEKEE (reference sequence). The ends lost 4 bases at V and 2 bases at J; junction bases unmatched: 8. CDR3 in amino acids: CASSPGLAGAPQETQYF. The DNA for the CDR3 is TGTGCCAGCAGCCCAGGACTAGCGGGGGCTCCACAAGAGACCCAGTACTTC.

This clone was found a few times. V gene TRBV19 combines with J gene TRBJ1-5; D is perhaps TRBD1 (5 bases). The V end was cut by 8 bases, the J end by 4 bases, with 15 bases between. The CDR3 spans 14 residues. Per germline, CDR1 LNHDA and CDR2 SQIVND (reference sequence). Here the CDR3 DNA reads TGTGCCAGTCTCACGGCAGGGCGGAATCAGCCCCAGCATTTT. Amino acid sequence: CASLTAGRNQPQHF.

This chain joins TRBV30 and TRBJ2-7; a possible D gene is TRBD1 (6 bases). CDR1 and CDR2 from the germline V gene are GTSNPN and SVGIG (reference sequence). The V gene lost 4 bases and the J gene lost 0 bases, with 10 bases spanning the gap. The CDR3 totals 13 residues. CDR3 nucleotides: TGTGCCTGGAACAGGGAAAGCTCCTACGAGCAGTACTTC. As protein: CAWNRESSYEQYF.

The V call is TRBV7-2, the J call TRBJ2-1; D not resolved. There are 16 residues in the CDR3. Germline lookup yields CDR1 SGHTA and CDR2 FQGNSA. Trimming stripped 0 bases from V and 10 bases from J, with 19 bases between. DNA for the CDR3: TGTGCCAGCAGCTTAGCGATCCGTGGGCTTCCATCCGAGCAGTTCTTC. It codes for CASSLAIRGLPSEQFF. Full variable domain (outside the CDR3, taken from reference TRBV7-2 and TRBJ2-1): GAGVSQSPSNKVTEKGKDVELRCDPISGHTALYWYRQSLGQGLEFLIYFQGNSAPDKSGLPSDRFSAERTGGSVSTLTIQRTQQEDSAVYLCASSLAIRGLPSEQFFGPGTRLTVL.

V is TRBV15 and J is TRBJ1-1; D uncertain. V was shortened by 0 bases and J by 6 bases, with 14 bases between the two germline ends. The germline gives CDR1 LNHNV, CDR2 YYDKDF (reference sequence). The CDR3 has 15 residues. Written as DNA, the CDR3 is TGTGCCACCAGCAGAGATTTATCGGGAGGCCCTGAAGCTTTCTTT. As protein: CATSRDLSGGPEAFF. Full variable domain (outside the CDR3, taken from reference TRBV15 and TRBJ1-1): DAMVIQNPRYQVTQFGKPVTLSCSQTLNHNVMYWYQQKSSQAPKLLFHYYDKDFNNEADTPDNFQSRRPNTSFCFLDIRSPGLGDTAMYLCATSRDLSGGPEAFFGQGTRLTVV.

The chain has TRBV28 and TRBJ1-5; tentative D call: TRBD1 (5 bases). The V gene's germline CDR1 is MDHEN and CDR2 SYDVKM. There are 14 residues in the CDR3. Between the trimmed V and J ends, which lost 5 bases and 1 base, there was a span of 9 bases. The CDR3 DNA reads TGTGCCAGCAGTCCAGGGCAGAGCAATCAGCCCCAGCATTTT. This codes for CASSPGQSNQPQHF.

This chain joins TRBV6-5 and TRBJ2-7, with 11 bases lining up with TRBD1. This CDR3 is built from 14 residues. With 7 bases clipped from V and 3 bases from J, the junction kept 5 bases outside the gene matches. The V gene's germline CDR1 is MNHEY and CDR2 SVGAGI. CDR3 loop: CASNVGTGGYEQYF. CDR3 DNA sequence: TGTGCCAGCAACGTTGGGACAGGGGGCTACGAGCAGTACTTC.

This clone was detected only a few times. The chain carries TRBV5-6 and TRBJ2-7; TRBD1 aligns across 9 bases. Germline assignment: CDR1 SGHDT and CDR2 YYEEEE. V dropped 0 bases and J dropped 3; count of bases not matched to a gene: 4. The CDR3 covers 15 residues. The CDR3 DNA sequence: TGTGCCAGCAGCTTGGGACAGGGGGTTTTCTACGAGCAGTACTTC. It translates to CASSLGQGVFYEQYF.

This clone was observed once. V usage is TRBV7-9 and J usage is TRBJ1-1, with TRBD1 as a possible D gene (6 bases). The length of the CDR3 is 14 residues. Trimming cost V 2 bases and J 3 bases, with 10 bases left between them. Per germline, CDR1 SEHNR and CDR2 FQNEAQ (reference sequence). The CDR3 DNA reads TGTGCCAGCAGCTTAATGGACAGATACACTGAAGCTTTCTTT. This encodes CASSLMDRYTEAFF.

The chain employs TRBV9 and TRBJ2-1; 7 nucleotides align to TRBD2. Trimming removed 0 bases from V and 3 bases from J; junction bases left unmatched: 6. The CDR3 extends over 16 amino acids. Per the germline V gene, CDR1 is SGDLS and CDR2 is YYNGEE. The DNA of the CDR3 is TGTGCCAGCAGCGTAGTGCCGGGGGGAGTCTACAATGAGCAGTTCTTC. It is translated as CASSVVPGGVYNEQFF.

The chain has TRBV24-1 and TRBJ2-3; D possibly corresponds to TRBD2 (6 bases). Germline CDR1 and CDR2: KGHDR and SFDVKD. The CDR3 extends over 15 amino acids. V was pared by 3 bases and J by 2 bases, with 11 bases between. The CDR3 region is CATSDQRATTDTQYF. DNA of the CDR3: TGTGCCACCAGTGATCAGCGGGCTACCACAGATACGCAGTATTTT.

CDR3 sequence reads: CASSQEPRGRNQPQHF. CDR3 nucleotide sequence: TGTGCCAGCAGCCAGGAACCCAGGGGGCGTAATCAGCCCCAGCATTTT. V and J are TRBV4-2 and TRBJ1-5; 8 bases match TRBD1. This CDR3 is 16 amino acids long. Per the germline V gene, CDR1 is LGHNA and CDR2 is YNFKEQ. Trimming cost V 3 bases and J 4 bases; bases outside gene matches: 8.

The genes are TRBV5-5 and TRBJ2-1; TRBD2 might be the D (6 bases). V dropped 2 bases and J dropped 9 bases, with 9 bases sitting between them. CDR1 is SGHKS, CDR2 YYEKEE, per germline (reference sequence). The CDR3 is 12 amino acids. The CDR3 sequence is CASSFGTPEQFF. Here the CDR3 DNA reads TGTGCCAGCAGCTTCGGGACTCCTGAGCAGTTCTTC.